This T cell receptor (beta chain) was sequenced in a study of graft-versus-host responses after intestinal transplantation. Overall study context: Recipients were all induced with anti-thymocyte globulin, then given tacrolimus and steroids for around three years.

Only in-frame clones appear in the TCRdb table, and some are missing; sequencing was by immunoSEQ multiplex PCR. This table has roughly 80,000 clones, around nine tenths appearing once. Concerning this clone: The antigen is not known.

Study-wide findings and caveats: GvH clones were found in recipient marrow; some appeared first in ileum or blood.

Germline values: CDR1 SGHRS, CDR2 YFSETQ. The CDR3 has 16 amino acids. Trimming removed 3 bases from V and 3 bases from J; junction bases left unmatched: 5. This specimen consisted of unstimulated CD8+ T cells sorted from spleen or lymph node cells, obtained before transplant. V and J are TRBV5-1 and TRBJ2-2, with 10 bases matching TRBD2. The receptor was derived from a human donor who was the organ donor for an intestinal transplant. The CDR3 sequence is CASSSAGGLDTGELFF. In nucleotides, the CDR3 is TGCGCCAGCAGCTCAGCGGGGGGGCTTGACACCGGGGAGCTGTTTTTT.